This TCR beta chain was recorded in a study of cytomegalovirus exposure and HLA in healthy donors. Overall study: HLA-typed donors were the source of approximately 88 million unique TCRs, which an early data release held. Study-level points and caveats: Roughly even sequencing depth across donors was the assumption behind the presence/absence analyses. In vitro work confirmed that three CMV-associated chains recognize CMV antigens.

The PCR employed 60 Vbeta primers together with 13 Jbeta primers. The repertoire was sequenced with immunoSEQ multiplex PCR; TCRdb's copy has only in-frame clones and lacks some. Of around 140,000 clones listed, 75% to 85% are singletons. About this clone itself: What it recognizes is unknown. One end of the junction is discordant with germline, which a read error may explain.

The CDR3 runs 14 residues. Germline loops: CDR1 SSHAT, CDR2 FNYEAQ (reference sequence). The TCR sequence derives from a woman in her 50s in good health and CMV-seropositive. J is TRBJ2-2 and V is TRBV7-7; D might be TRBD1 (6 bases). Input material: PBMCs. As DNA, the CDR3 is TGTGCTAGCAGCTTGGACAGCTACACCGGGGAGCTGTTTTTT. It encodes CASSLDSYTGELFF.